This T cell receptor (beta chain) was found in a study of radiation and T cells in renal cell carcinoma (dated by TCRdb to about 2020). Describing the broader study: A total of around 53 samples underwent TCR beta sequencing, made up of some 26 tumors and around 27 peripheral blood samples. The last blood draw happened 4 weeks after radiation, timed to coincide with nephrectomy. In the roughly 49 samples combined, 4 million to 5 million unique CDR3 nucleotide sequences were found, encoding roughly 2.5 million unique CDR3 amino acid sequences.

Taken from cysteine to phenylalanine, the CDR3 has 14 residues. This entry keeps only the CDR3 DNA: 42 bases, framed from base 1. As encoded in the germline V gene, CDR1 is KGHSH while CDR2 is LQKENI. V drops 3 bases and J drops 0 bases, leaving 8 bases in between. The time point label, as the study defines it: blood 4 weeks post-SBRT, at nephrectomy. This specimen's treatment or condition label, per the study, means: 15 Gy SBRT to primary tumor, nephrectomy 4 weeks later. The samples were obtained from a clinical trial, where primary renal cell carcinomas were treated with 15 Gy stereotactic body radiation therapy and then removed by nephrectomy 4 weeks afterward. To follow tumor-enriched clonotypes, peripheral blood was collected serially from radiation-treated patients at baseline and again at 2 weeks and 4 weeks after SBRT. Every patient had renal cell carcinoma of clear cell pathology. Genomic DNA for TCR sequencing was prepared using the QIAamp DNA Blood Mini Kit (Qiagen). The analyses included just those samples that passed every quality control check.

TCR beta libraries were generated from genomic DNA with the immunoSEQ kit, following the manufacturer's recommendations. For library preparation, a first multiplex PCR was performed with proprietary primers, followed by a second PCR in which unique barcodes were added, and bead cleanups were performed after each round. A positive control reaction and a negative control reaction, both provided in the kit, were run with every batch of samples. The final libraries underwent checking on an Agilent 4200 TapeStation D1000 ScreenTape, volumetric pooling, and quantification by qPCR. Sequencing was performed on an Illumina NextSeq500 using a MidOutput 150-cycle cartridge, with 156 Read1 cycles, 15 Index1 cycles, and the kit custom primers. The pooled library was loaded at 0.75 to 1 pM, and around 18% PhiX control was spiked in. For the original study's pipeline: The vendor-processed data were analyzed in R, and a clonotype was defined as all T cells that share the same CDR3 nucleotide sequence. In the clone abundance analyses, frequencies were normalized to the 10,000 most abundant clones in each sample. Before analysis, public T cell clones were removed, and these numbered fewer than five per sample on average. Tumor-enriched and baseline blood-enriched clonotypes were defined by at least a 32-fold difference in abundance between compartments. A beta-binomial differential abundance model was used to identify clonotypes that expanded or contracted between blood time points. Similarity between tumor and blood repertoires was quantified using the Baroni-Urbani and Buser coefficient, and groups were compared with two-tailed Wilcoxon tests in R. Here the immuneACCESS table is served through TCRdb, limited to in-frame sequences with V and J called. Missing clones are a known gap in these copies; in checked studies unresolved V genes cover under half, and the rest lacks a known reason. Clone size and V and J calls were adopted from that table, with D and trimming inferred from the DNA. This sample comprises 120,000 to 150,000 clones, around 88% of them detected only once. Clones ranked in the top ten supply 17% of the sample.

This clone was seen once. Its antigen is unknown. No much larger clonotype is one base removed from it; base qualities were not supplied. The investigation overall reported the following: In blood, the top tumor clonotypes increased between baseline and 2 weeks post-radiation and then shrank by 4 weeks, which suggests that tumor-resident clones expanded only transiently. With a single-armed trial design, the study had no way to address how radiation dose or scheduling affects the TCR repertoire. Changes in the blood repertoire were not tracked past 4 weeks after treatment. No pretreatment tumor biopsies were available, so the baseline intratumoral presence of clonotypes could not be determined.

This TCR derives from a woman aged 45 to 65 with renal cell carcinoma. Recombination connected TRBV18 to TRBJ1-1; no D gene can be assigned with confidence. This material consisted of blood, taken from a patient whose treatment included radiotherapy and nephrectomy. The sequence in DNA is TGTGCCAGCTCACCGGCAGAGATGAACACTGAAGCTTTCTTT. This encodes CASSPAEMNTEAFF.